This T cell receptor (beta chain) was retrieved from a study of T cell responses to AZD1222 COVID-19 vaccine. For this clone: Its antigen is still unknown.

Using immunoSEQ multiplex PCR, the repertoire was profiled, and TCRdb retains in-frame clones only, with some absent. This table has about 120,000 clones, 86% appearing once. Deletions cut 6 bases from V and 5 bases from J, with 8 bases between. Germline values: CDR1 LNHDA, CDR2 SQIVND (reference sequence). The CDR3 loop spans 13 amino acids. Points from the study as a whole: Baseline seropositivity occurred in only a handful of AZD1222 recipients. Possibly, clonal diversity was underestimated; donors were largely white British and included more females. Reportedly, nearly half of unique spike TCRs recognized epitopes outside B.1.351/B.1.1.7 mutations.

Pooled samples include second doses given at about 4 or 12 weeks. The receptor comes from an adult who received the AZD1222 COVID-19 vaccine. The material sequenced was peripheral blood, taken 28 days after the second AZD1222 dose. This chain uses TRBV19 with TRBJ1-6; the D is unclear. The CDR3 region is CASRGRNNSPLHF. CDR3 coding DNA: TGTGCCAGTAGAGGCAGGAATAATTCACCCCTCCACTTT.